The 9 T cell receptor beta chains below all came from one sample that was sequenced in a study of cytomegalovirus exposure and HLA in healthy donors. Use of 60 Vbeta and 13 Jbeta primers characterized the PCR. Profiling relied on immunoSEQ multiplex PCR, and the TCRdb table lists in-frame clones only, not all of them. This sample has fewer than 300,000 clones, with under 90% found just once. Material for sequencing was PBMCs. These receptors originate from a girl aged 2 to 10 in good health and CMV-seronegative.

The rearrangement links TRBV19 to TRBJ1-1; 10 bases match TRBD1. V lost 6 bases to trimming and J lost 5 bases; unmatched junction nucleotides: 15. The CDR3 loop spans 17 amino acids. CDR1 and CDR2 from the germline V gene are LNHDA and SQIVND (reference sequence). The CDR3 nucleotides are TGTGCCAGTAGGCATGGGACAGGGGTATCGCCGGCGACTGAAGCTTTCTTT. Encoded protein: CASRHGTGVSPATEAFF.

V and J are TRBV10-3 and TRBJ1-1; 10 nucleotides line up with TRBD1. The CDR3 extends over 16 amino acids. The J segment lost 1 base and the V segment lost 8 bases, leaving 10 bases of the junction unmatched. CDR1 and CDR2 from the germline V gene are ENHRY and SYGVKD. CDR3 coding DNA: TGTGCCATCTCCCCGACAGGGGGCGAAGAGAACACTGAAGCTTTCTTT. Encoded protein: CAISPTGGEENTEAFF.

The rearrangement joins TRBV7-8 to TRBJ1-2, with D tentatively TRBD1 (5 bases). The CDR3 length is 16 residues. The V and J ends lost 1 base and 3 bases respectively, with 15 bases between them. Germline CDR1 SGHVS, CDR2 FQNEAQ. DNA of the CDR3: TGTGCCAGCAGCTTAGGAGGTGCCACAGGCCACTATGGCTACACCTTC. As protein: CASSLGGATGHYGYTF.

In its sample, this clone was seen once. The chain recombines TRBV7-3 with TRBJ2-1; 10 bases align to TRBD2. CDR1 and CDR2 from the germline V gene are SGHTA and FQGTGA. The CDR3 length is 13 residues. Trimming took 5 bases from V and 11 from J; bases not matched to a gene: 6. The CDR3, as DNA: TGTGCCAGCAGCCCCACTAGCGGGACAAAGCAGTTCTTC. Its translation: CASSPTSGTKQFF.

A remark on this clone: Other DNA sequences in this sample translate to the same CDR3. The chain recombines TRBV9 with TRBJ2-3; tentatively, D is TRBD2 (5 bases). CDR3 size: 15 residues. The V gene lost 3 bases and the J gene lost 0 bases, with 11 bases spanning the gap. Germline V gene sequence: CDR1 SGDLS, CDR2 YYNGEE. CDR3 in DNA: TGTGCCAGCAGCGGCGGGCTAGCTAGCACAGATACGCAGTATTTT. Translated: CASSGGLASTDTQYF.

The J gene is TRBJ1-5, the V gene TRBV27, with 7 bases fitting TRBD1. Per the germline V gene, CDR1 is MNHEY and CDR2 is SMNVEV (reference sequence). V shed 3 bases, J shed 7 bases, and the junction held 6 bases outside the gene matches. The CDR3 is made up of 14 amino acids. In nucleotides, the CDR3 is TGTGCCAGCAGTTTTCGGCAGGGGGTACAGCCCCAGCATTTT. Encoded protein: CASSFRQGVQPQHF.

J is TRBJ1-2 and V is TRBV5-8; TRBD1 matches at 8 bases. The CDR3 extends over 16 amino acids. Trimming at V came to 3 bases and at J to 8 bases, leaving 15 bases not matched to a gene. Germline-derived CDR1 and CDR2 are SGHTS and YDEGEE. The CDR3 DNA follows: TGTGCCAGCAGCTCACGTACCCGGACAGGGCGGGCGGGCTACACCTTC. Translating gives CASSSRTRTGRAGYTF. Drawing the rest from reference TRBV5-8 and TRBJ1-2, the complete variable domain is EAGVTQSPTHLIKTRGQQATLRCSPISGHTSVYWYQQALGLGLQFLLWYDEGEERNRGNFPPRFSGRQFPNYSSELNVNALELEDSALYLCASSSRTRTGRAGYTFGSGTRLTVV.

The V and J genes are TRBV5-6 and TRBJ2-1; TRBD2 aligns across 7 bases. The CDR3 contains 18 residues. The trim removed 0 bases at V and 4 bases at J, leaving 13 bases unmatched. The germline V gene has CDR1 SGHDT and CDR2 YYEEEE. CDR3 in DNA: TGTGCCAGCAGCTTGGGGCAGGAGAGGACTAGTCTATACAATGAGCAGTTCTTC. Protein: CASSLGQERTSLYNEQFF.

This chain joins TRBV9 and TRBJ1-2; TRBD1 aligns across 9 bases. Trimming removed 2 bases from V and 11 bases from J; junction bases left unmatched: 7. This CDR3 is built from 13 residues. Germline CDR1 and CDR2: SGDLS and YYNGEE. In DNA, the CDR3 is TGTGCCAGCAGCGTCAGGCCGGACAGGGGTTACACCTTC. This gives the protein CASSVRPDRGYTF.